This T cell receptor (delta chain) was recorded in a study of Vδ1+ human thymocytes. Study-level findings and limits: Thymic TRG and TRD repertoires appeared highly polyclonal. Many TRG clonotypes were shared between donors; TRD repertoires were essentially private. Bulk repertoire data may be misinterpreted because of unexpected Vdelta2 sequences. Despite high sort purity, roughly 20% of thymic T cell receptor delta sequences were Vdelta2.

Extracted RNA was reverse transcribed into cDNA. CDR3 amplicons came from multiplex PCR with pooled V-gene forward and constant-region reverse primers. TCRdb reapplied CATT to the multiplex PCR reads. The repertoire holds around 60,000 delta-chain clones, with over 13% as singletons. In regard to this clone: Its specificity is not known. It is unclear where the CDR3 begins or ends on the DNA, so no DNA is shown, and the CDR3 is as TCRdb lists it.

The CDR3 spans 23 residues, counting both ends. Germline V gives CDR1 NSMFDY, CDR2 ISSIKDK. Sequencing was performed on Vdelta1+ gamma-delta thymocytes from the thymus. Subset here: FACS-sorted CD3+ TCRalphabeta- TCRVdelta1+ TCRVdelta2- thymocytes. The receptor was derived from a girl under three years old who had congenital heart surgery. This chain connects TRAV29/DV5 to TRDJ1; TRDD3 was called by the table and not checked on the DNA. The CDR3 sequence is CSVLLCSPGLFLSGGYVTDKLIF.